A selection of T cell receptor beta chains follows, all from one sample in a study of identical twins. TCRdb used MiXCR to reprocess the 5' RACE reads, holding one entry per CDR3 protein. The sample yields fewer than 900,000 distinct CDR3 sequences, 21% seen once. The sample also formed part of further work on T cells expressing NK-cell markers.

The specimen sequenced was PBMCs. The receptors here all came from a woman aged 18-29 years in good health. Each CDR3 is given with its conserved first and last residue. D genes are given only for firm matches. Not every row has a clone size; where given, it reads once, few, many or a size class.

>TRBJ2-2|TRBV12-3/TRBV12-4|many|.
TGTGCCAGCAGTTTAGGGCTAGCGTCCACAACCGGGGAGCTGTTTTTT
CASSLGLASTTGELFF
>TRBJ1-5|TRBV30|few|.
TGTGCCTGGAGTGTAACGAACAATCAGCCCCAGCATTTT
CAWSVTNNQPQHF
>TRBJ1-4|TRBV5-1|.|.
TGCGCCAGCCGCTTTCAGGGCGGGAATGAAAAACTGTTTTTT
CASRFQGGNEKLFF
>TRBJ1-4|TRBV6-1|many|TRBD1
TGTGCCAGCAGTGCGGACAGGGCGACTAATGAAAAACTGTTTTTT
CASSADRATNEKLFF
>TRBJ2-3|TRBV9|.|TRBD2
TGTGCCAGCAGCGTAGCTAGCGGGAGGGCTGATACGCAGTATTTT
CASSVASGRADTQYF
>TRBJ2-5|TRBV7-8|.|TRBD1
TGTGCCAGCAGCCCAGGAACGACAGGGGGCAGGAAGACCCAGTACTTC
CASSPGTTGGRKTQYF
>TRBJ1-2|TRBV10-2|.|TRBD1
TGCGCCAGCAGGCCTACAGGGGACCATGGCTACACCTTC
CASRPTGDHGYTF
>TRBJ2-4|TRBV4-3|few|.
TGCGCCAGCAGCCAAGGGGCGAGAGCGAACATTCAGTACTTC
CASSQGARANIQYF
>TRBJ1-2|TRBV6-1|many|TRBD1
TGTGCCAGCACCCCGGACAGGGGTTGGTATGGCTACACCTTC
CASTPDRGWYGYTF
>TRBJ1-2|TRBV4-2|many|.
TGTGCCAGCAGCCAATCGAGGACAGCTAACTATGGCTACACCTTC
CASSQSRTANYGYTF
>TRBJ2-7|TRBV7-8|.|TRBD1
TGTGCCAGCAGCCCATCCCGGGACAGGAGGATTGTCGAGCAGTACTTC
CASSPSRDRRIVEQYF
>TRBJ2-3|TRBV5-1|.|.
TGCGCCAGCAGCTTGGAGGCGTCTCAAGATACGCAGTATTTT
CASSLEASQDTQYF
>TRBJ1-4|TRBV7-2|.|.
TGTGCCAGCAGCTTAGGTACGAGGATCTATAATGAAAAACTGTTTTTT
CASSLGTRIYNEKLFF
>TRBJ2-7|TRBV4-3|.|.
TGCGCCAGCAGCGACGGGGGACAAGCTTACGAGCAGTACTTC
CASSDGGQAYEQYF
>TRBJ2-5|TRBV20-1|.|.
TGCAGTGTCGCGGGCAGTGATCAAGAGACCCAGTACTTC
CSVAGSDQETQYF
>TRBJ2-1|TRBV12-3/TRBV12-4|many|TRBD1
TGTGCCAGCACTGGGACAGCGAAAAAGCAGTTCTTC
CASTGTAKKQFF
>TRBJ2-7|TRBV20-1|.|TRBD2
TGCAGTGCCCGACTAGCGGGGGTCAACGAGCAGTACTTC
CSARLAGVNEQYF
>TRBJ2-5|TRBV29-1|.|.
TGCAGCGTTGAAGGAGTACCGGGTCTGGAGACCCAGTACTTC
CSVEGVPGLETQYF
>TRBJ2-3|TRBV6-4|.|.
TGTGCCAGCAGTGTTTCAGGATCCGCCACAGATACGCAGTATTTT
CASSVSGSATDTQYF
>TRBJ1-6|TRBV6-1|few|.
TGTGCCAGCAGGAACAGGGTTTATAATTCACCCCTCCACTTT
CASRNRVYNSPLHF
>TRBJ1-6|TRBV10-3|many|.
TGTGCCATCAGTGTAACTCCGGAGGAGTCACCCCTCCACTTT
CAISVTPEESPLHF
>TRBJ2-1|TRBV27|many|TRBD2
TGTGCCAGCAGTTTACGGGCTAGCGGGAGAGTCATTGAGCAGTTCTTC
CASSLRASGRVIEQFF
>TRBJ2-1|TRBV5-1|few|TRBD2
TGCGCCAGCACCCACCCCGGGACTAAAAATGAGCAGTTCTTC
CASTHPGTKNEQFF
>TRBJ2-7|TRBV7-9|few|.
TGTGCCAGCAGCTTGCAGCCCCTTGGGGAGCAGTACTTC
CASSLQPLGEQYF
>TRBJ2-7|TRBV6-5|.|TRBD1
TGTGCCAGCAGTTACTCCGGGACAGAGTACTTC
CASSYSGTEYF
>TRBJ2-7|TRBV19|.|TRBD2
TGTGCCAGTAGTCAGTATACTAGCGCCTTCTACGAGCAGTACTTC
CASSQYTSAFYEQYF
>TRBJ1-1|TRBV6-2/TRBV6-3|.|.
TGTGCCAGCCAGGGAGGCACTGAAGCTTTCTTT
CASQGGTEAFF
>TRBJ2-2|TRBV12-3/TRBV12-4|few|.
TGTGCCAGCAGTTTAGACCTGTGGGCCGGGGAGCTGTTTTTT
CASSLDLWAGELFF
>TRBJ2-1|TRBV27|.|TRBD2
TGTGCCAGCAGTCCGACTAGCGGGGGGTACTCCTACAATGAGCAGTTCTTC
CASSPTSGGYSYNEQFF
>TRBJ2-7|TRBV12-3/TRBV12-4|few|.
TGTGCCAGCAGTCCCCATCAGCAGTACGAGCAGTACTTC
CASSPHQQYEQYF
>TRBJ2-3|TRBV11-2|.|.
TGTGCCAGCAGCCAGACCACATTTCGGAGCGGGACAGATACGCAGTATTTT
CASSQTTFRSGTDTQYF
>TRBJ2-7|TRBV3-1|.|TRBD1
TGTGCCAGCACCCAAACCGGGACAGGGGCCGAGCAGTACTTC
CASTQTGTGAEQYF
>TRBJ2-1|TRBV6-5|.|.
TGTGCCAGCAGTTACTCGAACCGGGATGAGCAGTTCTTC
CASSYSNRDEQFF
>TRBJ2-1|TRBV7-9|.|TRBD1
TGTGCCAGCAGCTTGGACAGGGGGCGCGAAAATGAGCAGTTCTTC
CASSLDRGRENEQFF
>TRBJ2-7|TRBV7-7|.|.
TGTGCCAGCAGCCCTGGGAGGAACTACGAGCAGTACTTC
CASSPGRNYEQYF
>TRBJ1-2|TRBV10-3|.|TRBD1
TGTGCCATTTCACAGGGGGCCGCCGATGGCTACACCTTC
CAISQGAADGYTF
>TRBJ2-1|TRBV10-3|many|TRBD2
TGTGCCACCTCACTAGCGGGGTCCAATGAGCAGTTCTTC
CATSLAGSNEQFF
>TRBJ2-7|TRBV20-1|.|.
TGCAGTGCTAGCAGGGGCTACTCCTACGAGCAGTACTTC
CSASRGYSYEQYF
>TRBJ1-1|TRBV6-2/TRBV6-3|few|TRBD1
TGTGCCAGCACTTACGGGTCCAGGGGGGGCACTGAAGCTTTCTTT
CASTYGSRGGTEAFF
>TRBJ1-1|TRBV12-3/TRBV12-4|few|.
TGTGCCAGCAGTTTACAGGACGTGGGCACTGAAGCTTTCTTT
CASSLQDVGTEAFF
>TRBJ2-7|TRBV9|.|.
TGTGCCAGCAGCCCCCACCCGAACAGGAAAATAACCTACGAGCAGTACTTC
CASSPHPNRKITYEQYF
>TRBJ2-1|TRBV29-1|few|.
TGCAGCGCCCCCCCGACCTTGAATGAGCAGTTCTTC
CSAPPTLNEQFF
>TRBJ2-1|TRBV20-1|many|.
TGCAGTGCTAGAAGAAAGGACAGAGAAAACAGTTTCTTC
CSARRKDRENSFF
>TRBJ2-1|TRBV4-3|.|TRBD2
TGCGCCAGCAGCCAGGCCGGGACTAGTGGATTCCATGAGCAGTTCTTC
CASSQAGTSGFHEQFF
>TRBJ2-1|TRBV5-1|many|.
TGCGCCAGCAGCTTGTACCCGGCCCAGGTTGGGGATGAGCAGTTCTTC
CASSLYPAQVGDEQFF
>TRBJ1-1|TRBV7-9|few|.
TGTGCCAGCAGCTATACTAGAGGCGCTGAAGCTTTCTTT
CASSYTRGAEAFF
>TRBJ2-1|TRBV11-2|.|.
TGTGCCAGCAGCTTTCTAGGGGGAGCGGGAGAGCAGTTCTTC
CASSFLGGAGEQFF
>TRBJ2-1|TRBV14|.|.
TGTGCCAGCAGAAGCGGACACTACAATGAGCAGTTCTTC
CASRSGHYNEQFF
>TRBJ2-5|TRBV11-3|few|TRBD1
TGTGCCAGCAGCAGGGGACAGTCCCAAGAGACCCAGTACTTC
CASSRGQSQETQYF
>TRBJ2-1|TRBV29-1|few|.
TGCAGCGTCGAAAAGACTAGTTCGGTTCAGTTCTTC
CSVEKTSSVQFF
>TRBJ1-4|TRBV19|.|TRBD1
TGTGCCAGCGGGCGGGACAGAGGAATTGTAAAACTGTTTTTT
CASGRDRGIVKLFF
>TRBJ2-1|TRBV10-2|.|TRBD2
TGCGCCAGCAGGCCATCTAGCGGGGGGGCGAAGTTCTTC
CASRPSSGGAKFF
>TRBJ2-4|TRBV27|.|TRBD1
TGTGCCAGCAGTTGGACAGGGAAAAACATTCAGTACTTC
CASSWTGKNIQYF
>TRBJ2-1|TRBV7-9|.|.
TGTGCCAGCGCTGTAGGGATCCCGGGGTTGTTCTTC
CASAVGIPGLFF
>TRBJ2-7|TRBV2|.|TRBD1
TGTGCCAGCAGTGAAGCCACAGGGGCCTACGAGCAGTACTTC
CASSEATGAYEQYF
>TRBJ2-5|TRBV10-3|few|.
TGTGCCACCTCAGGGGCACGGACCCAGTACTTC
CATSGARTQYF
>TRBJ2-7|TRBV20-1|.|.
TGCAGTGCTAGAGACTTGGATTCGGGCGAGCAGTACTTC
CSARDLDSGEQYF
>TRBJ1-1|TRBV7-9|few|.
TGTGCCAGCAGCCGACTCTACACTGAAGCTTTCTTT
CASSRLYTEAFF
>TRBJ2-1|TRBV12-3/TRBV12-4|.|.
TGTGCCAGCAGTTCCCCCCTACGGAGTATCAATGAGCAGTTCTTC
CASSSPLRSINEQFF
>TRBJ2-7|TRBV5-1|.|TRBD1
TGCGCCAGCAACCAGGGACAGACCTACGAGCAGTACTTC
CASNQGQTYEQYF